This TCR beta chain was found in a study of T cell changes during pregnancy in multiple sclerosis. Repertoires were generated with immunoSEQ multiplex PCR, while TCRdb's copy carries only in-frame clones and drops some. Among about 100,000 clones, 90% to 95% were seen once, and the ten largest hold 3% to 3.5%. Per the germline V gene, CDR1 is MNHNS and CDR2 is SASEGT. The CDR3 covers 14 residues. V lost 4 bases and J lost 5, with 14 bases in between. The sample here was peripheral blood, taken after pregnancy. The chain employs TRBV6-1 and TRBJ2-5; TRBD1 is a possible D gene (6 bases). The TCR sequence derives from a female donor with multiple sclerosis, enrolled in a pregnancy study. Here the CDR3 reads CASSGVGAFETQYF. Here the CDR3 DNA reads TGTGCCAGCAGTGGCGTGGGGGCGTTTGAGACCCAGTACTTC.